This T cell receptor beta chain was identified during a study of Graves' ophthalmopathy and Graves' hyperthyroidism. J lost 4 bases, V lost 2 bases, and 8 bases had no gene match. This CDR3 has 15 residues. Germline V gene data show CDR1 as SGHRS and CDR2 as YFSETQ. Researchers took RNA transcripts and amplified TCR beta CDR3 regions from them. After a first-round RT-PCR with HTBI primers, a second-round multiplex PCR was run. TCRdb reprocessed the multiplex PCR reads with MiXCR, giving one entry per CDR3 protein. The profile covers 150,000 to 200,000 distinct CDR3 sequences, with 39% appearing a single time and 8% to 9% taken by the ten largest. It was from 8 to 10 ml of fresh peripheral blood that the PBMCs came. This clonotype was detected many times.

Specimen: peripheral blood. This chain connects TRBV5-1 to TRBJ1-2, with 7 nucleotides matching TRBD1. The clonotype was recovered from a young man with Graves' ophthalmopathy. The CDR3 bases are TGCGCCAGCAGCTTACCGGGACAGTCGTTCTATGGCTACACCTTC. Translation gives CASSLPGQSFYGYTF.